This T cell receptor (beta chain) was recorded in a study of blood T cell repertoires in COVID-19. Enrolment of Seattle patients took place during active infection, and they were followed longitudinally. This CDR3 has 14 amino acids. The protocol was immunoSEQ multiplex PCR, while the TCRdb copy is restricted to in-frame clones and leaves out a portion. Of 150,000 to 200,000 clones in the sample, about four fifths were seen once. The chain combines TRBV12-2 with TRBJ2-1; the DNA was not used to check the table's D call, TRBD2. TRBV12-2 is recorded as a pseudogene. Input material: peripheral blood. The clonotype originates from a woman aged 40 to 50 with COVID-19, enrolled during active disease. CDR3 amino acids: CASRLGGTGNEQFF. Here the CDR3 DNA reads TGTGCAAGTCGCTTAGGCGGGACGGGCAATGAGCAGTTCTTC.